This T cell receptor (beta chain) was captured in a study of cytomegalovirus exposure and HLA in healthy donors. Study background: A previous analysis identified 90 million to 140 million unique TCR beta sequences derived from about 180 million T cells.

Notes on this clone: Its antigen is not identified.

The PCR had 60 Vbeta and 13 Jbeta primers. Produced via immunoSEQ multiplex PCR; TCRdb's table is partial and in-frame only. The table includes under 200,000 clones, about 65% detected once. CDR3 length: 13 amino acids. The germline V gene has CDR1 SQVTM and CDR2 ANQGSEA. The trim removed 7 bases at V and 7 bases at J, leaving 9 bases unmatched. Study-level findings and limits: For most TCR beta V segments, an earlier analysis put the productive rate at about 87% or about 30% of the time. It was in a later analysis that TCR association rates were seen to vary by HLA locus, highest for DRB1 and lowest for HLA-C.

The chain couples TRBV29-1 to TRBJ2-7, with 11 bases fitting TRBD2. Sequencing was carried out using PBMCs. The receptor comes from a woman between 18 and 29 years old in good health and CMV-seropositive. In nucleotides, the CDR3 is TGCAGCGCTCATAGCGGGGGGGCACGGGAGCAGTACTTC. Protein product: CSAHSGGAREQYF.